Below, 18 T cell receptor beta chains from the same sample are listed, as sequenced in a study of blood T cell repertoires in COVID-19. This table comes from immunoSEQ multiplex PCR, and its TCRdb copy is limited to in-frame clones, with some not included. Of approximately 160,000 clones in the sample, almost 85% were seen once. Source material: peripheral blood. These receptors were obtained from a man between 18 and 35 years old with active or convalescent COVID-19.

The chain uses TRBV4-2 and TRBJ2-2; 9 nucleotides line up with TRBD2. The CDR3 sequence is 20 residues long. CDR1 is LGHNA and CDR2 is YNFKEQ in the germline V gene. The junction had 11 bases not matched to a gene; V was cut back by 0 bases and J by 0 bases. The CDR3, as DNA: TGTGCCAGCAGCCAAGATTTTCGCGGGAGGGCGTCGTCGAACACCGGGGAGCTGTTTTTT. Translating it yields CASSQDFRGRASSNTGELFF.

Remarks on this clone: Mismatch with germline at one junction end may stem from a read error. The rearrangement joins TRBV11-2 to TRBJ1-4, with TRBD1 identical over 9 bases. This CDR3 comprises 12 residues. Germline CDR1 reads SGHAT; CDR2 reads FQNNGV. DNA for the CDR3: TGTGCCAGCAGCTCGGGACAGGGCATTAGGGTTTTT. Its protein is CASSSGQGIRVF.

The chain couples TRBV3-1 (or the pseudogene TRBV3-2) to TRBJ1-1; 7 bases map to TRBD1. V lost 4 bases and J lost 5; bases outside the gene matches: 4. This CDR3 is 13 amino acids long. From germline, CDR1 is LGHDT and CDR2 YNNKEL (reference sequence). CDR3 region: CASSPGQATEAFF. The CDR3 nucleotides read TGTGCCAGCAGCCCCGGACAGGCAACTGAAGCTTTCTTT.

The chain carries TRBV27 and TRBJ2-7, with D perhaps matching TRBD2 (5 bases). CDR3 length equals 15 residues. Germline CDR1 reads MNHEY; CDR2 reads SMNVEV (reference sequence). Trimming removed 2 bases at V and 4 bases at J, with 15 bases between. This CDR3 reads CASSLRSGLAYEQYF. The CDR3 DNA sequence: TGTGCCAGCAGTTTAAGGTCGGGGTTAGCTTACGAGCAGTACTTC.

The J gene is TRBJ2-7, the V gene TRBV19, with D possibly TRBD2 on 7 matching bases. V lost 3 bases and J 5 bases, leaving 14 bases between the germline ends. CDR3 length equals 14 residues. Germline V gene sequence: CDR1 LNHDA, CDR2 SQIVND (reference sequence). The CDR3 spells CASSMRGGENEQYF. CDR3 DNA sequence: TGTGCCAGTAGTATGCGCGGGGGCGAGAACGAGCAGTACTTC.

This clone was found a few times. V and J are TRBV5-1 and TRBJ1-4; possibly TRBD1 for D (6 bases). This CDR3 is 13 amino acids long. The V gene's germline CDR1 is SGHRS and CDR2 YFSETQ. The V end was cut by 4 bases, the J end by 11 bases, with 15 bases between. The chain's CDR3 is CASSLQQGEKLFF. CDR3 bases: TGCGCCAGCAGCCTACAACAGGGAGAGAAACTGTTTTTT.

This clone was detected once. The chain combines TRBV3-1 (or the pseudogene TRBV3-2) with TRBJ2-3, with D possibly TRBD1 on 6 matching bases. This CDR3 contains 17 residues. CDR1 is LGHDT, CDR2 YNNKEL, per germline (reference sequence). V lost 0 bases, J lost 5 bases, and 18 bases lay in between. The CDR3 spells CASSQDLRGSSVDTQYF. CDR3 in DNA: TGTGCCAGCAGCCAAGATCTGAGGGGGAGTAGTGTAGATACGCAGTATTTT.

The chain uses TRBV5-4 and TRBJ1-4; 10 positions agree with TRBD1. V lost 4 bases and J lost 5; bases outside the gene matches: 5. The CDR3 spans 15 residues. The V gene's germline CDR1 is SGHNT and CDR2 YYREEE (reference sequence). The CDR3 coding sequence is TGTGCCAGCAGCCCCGGGACAGGGGAGAATGAAAAACTGTTTTTT. Translation: CASSPGTGENEKLFF.

The CDR3 DNA sequence: TGTGCCAGCAGCTTAGGGGAGATCGGTGGAAACACCATATATTTT. This gives the protein CASSLGEIGGNTIYF. This chain joins TRBV11-2 and TRBJ1-3; D unresolved. V lost 1 base, J lost 3 bases, and 10 bases lay in between. Looked up from germline, CDR1 is SGHAT and CDR2 is FQNNGV. This CDR3 contains 15 residues.

V gene TRBV7-9 combines with J gene TRBJ1-4, with D tentatively TRBD1 (6 bases). The CDR3 is made up of 14 amino acids. Trimming removed 2 bases from V and 7 bases from J, with 11 bases in between. Germline values: CDR1 SEHNR, CDR2 FQNEAQ (reference sequence). The CDR3 region is CASSLLGATEKLFF. The CDR3 nucleotides are TGTGCCAGCAGCTTACTGGGGGCGACTGAAAAACTGTTTTTT.

This chain links TRBV5-1 with TRBJ2-6, with D possibly TRBD1 on 6 matching bases. CDR1 is SGHRS and CDR2 is YFSETQ in the germline V gene. CDR3 length equals 17 residues. V was pared by 2 bases and J by 0 bases, with 12 bases between. This CDR3 is CASSLTGPPSGANVLTF. CDR3 in DNA: TGCGCCAGCAGCTTAACAGGGCCCCCCTCTGGGGCCAACGTCCTGACTTTC.

The V call is TRBV19, the J call TRBJ2-5, with D maybe TRBD1 (5 bases). The ends were cut back, 7 bases at V and 3 bases at J, with 24 bases in the middle. The length of the CDR3 is 17 residues. Germline V lookup: CDR1 LNHDA, CDR2 SQIVND (reference sequence). This CDR3 reads CASKGMGWGRLKETQYF. CDR3 nucleotide sequence: TGTGCCAGTAAAGGGATGGGCTGGGGCAGACTCAAAGAGACCCAGTACTTC.

The chain uses TRBV7-2 and TRBJ1-2, with D hard to call. The germline gives CDR1 SGHTA, CDR2 FQGNSA. V dropped 5 bases and J dropped 6 bases, with 19 bases sitting between them. The CDR3 is made up of 15 amino acids. The CDR3 sequence: CASSPPGFRINGYTF. CDR3 nucleotide sequence: TGTGCCAGCAGCCCCCCAGGATTTAGGATCAATGGCTACACCTTC.

This clone showed up just a few times. The chain is built from TRBV4-3 and TRBJ2-3; D may be TRBD2 (6 bases). The length of the CDR3 is 17 residues. Germline CDR1 LGHNA, CDR2 YSLEER. Trimming pared 1 base from V and 2 bases from J, leaving 16 bases between. This CDR3 reads CASSQAPRDLYTDTQYF. The CDR3 DNA follows: TGCGCCAGCAGCCAAGCCCCCCGGGACTTGTACACAGATACGCAGTATTTT.

The chain combines TRBV6-6 with TRBJ2-5; no reliable D call. The CDR3 totals 11 residues. Trimming removed 4 bases from V and 5 bases from J, with 5 bases in between. From germline, CDR1 is MNHNY and CDR2 SVGAGI (reference sequence). Here the CDR3 DNA reads TGTGCCAGCAGTTCCAGTGAGACCCAGTACTTC. It yields the protein CASSSSETQYF.

This chain connects TRBV5-6 to TRBJ2-5, with D uncertain. V was clipped by 0 bases and J by 5 bases, with 5 bases between them. This CDR3 region has 12 residues. Germline assignment: CDR1 SGHDT and CDR2 YYEEEE. The chain's CDR3 is CASSLVGETQYF. The CDR3, as DNA: TGTGCCAGCAGCTTGGTCGGGGAGACCCAGTACTTC.

The rearrangement uses TRBV7-9 and TRBJ1-1; D not certain. The CDR3 has 12 residues. V was pared by 3 bases and J by 5 bases, with 7 bases between. Germline V CDR1 and CDR2: SEHNR, FQNEAQ (reference sequence). The CDR3 sequence: CASSLEFTEAFF. The CDR3 region has the DNA TGTGCCAGCAGCTTGGAGTTTACTGAAGCTTTCTTT.

The CDR3 bases are TGCAGCGTTGCGGGGGGGCAAGGCTATGGCTACACCTTC. It encodes CSVAGGQGYGYTF. The chain uses TRBV29-1 and TRBJ1-2; TRBD1 is a possible D gene (6 bases). The germline CDR1 and CDR2 sequences are SQVTM and ANQGSEA. The V and J ends lost 4 bases and 4 bases respectively, with 13 bases between them. This CDR3 region has 13 residues. Together with reference TRBV29-1 and TRBJ1-2, the CDR3 gives the full variable domain: SAVISQKPSRDICQRGTSLTIQCQVDSQVTMMFWYRQQPGQSLTLIATANQGSEATYESGFVIDKFPISRPNLTFSTLTVSNMSPEDSSIYLCSVAGGQGYGYTFGSGTRLTVV.